This T cell receptor beta chain was captured in a study of cytotoxic CD8 clonotypes in ibrutinib-treated CLL. Study details: Across samples, productive templates numbered around 260,000 and productive rearrangements reached 75,000 to 100,000 on average.

Trimming cost V 4 bases and J 3 bases; bases outside gene matches: 9. Germline CDR1 reads MNHEY; CDR2 reads SMNVEV (reference sequence). The CDR3 spans 16 residues. Profiled with immunoSEQ multiplex PCR; TCRdb holds only in-frame clones, not every one. The data show some 92,000 clones, over 60% seen once. The chain is built from TRBV27 and TRBJ2-3; 8 bases are shared with TRBD2. The sample here was PBMCs, taken after 24 months of ibrutinib treatment. The TCR originated in a human donor with chronic lymphocytic leukemia. DNA for the CDR3: TGTGCCAGCAGTTCACCCTACGGGAGGGCGACAGATACGCAGTATTTT. It is translated as CASSSPYGRATDTQYF.